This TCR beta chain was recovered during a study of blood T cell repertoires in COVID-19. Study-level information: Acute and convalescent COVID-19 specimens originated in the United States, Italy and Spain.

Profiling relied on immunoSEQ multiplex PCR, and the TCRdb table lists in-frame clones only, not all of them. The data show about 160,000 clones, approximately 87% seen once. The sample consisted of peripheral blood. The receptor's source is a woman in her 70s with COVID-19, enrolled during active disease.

The CDR3: CASTAGIYGYTF. The CDR3 nucleotides read TGTGCCAGTACCGCGGGGATCTATGGCTACACCTTC. The chain has TRBV19 and TRBJ1-2; D ambiguous. V lost 7 bases and J lost 4, with 10 bases in between. The germline CDR1 and CDR2 sequences are LNHDA and SQIVND (reference sequence). The CDR3 length is 12 residues.